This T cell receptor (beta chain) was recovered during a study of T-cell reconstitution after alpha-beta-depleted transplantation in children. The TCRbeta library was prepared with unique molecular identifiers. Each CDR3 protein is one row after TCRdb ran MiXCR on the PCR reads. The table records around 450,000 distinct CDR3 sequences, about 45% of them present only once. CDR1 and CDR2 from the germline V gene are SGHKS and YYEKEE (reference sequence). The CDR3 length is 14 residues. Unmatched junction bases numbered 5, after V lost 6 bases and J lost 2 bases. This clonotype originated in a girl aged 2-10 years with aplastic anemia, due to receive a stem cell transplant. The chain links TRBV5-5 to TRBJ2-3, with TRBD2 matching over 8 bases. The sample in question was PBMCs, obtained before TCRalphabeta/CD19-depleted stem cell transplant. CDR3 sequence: CASNSGTPTDTQYF. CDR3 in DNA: TGTGCCAGCAATAGCGGGACTCCCACAGATACGCAGTATTTT. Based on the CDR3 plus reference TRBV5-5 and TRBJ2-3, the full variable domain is DAGVTQSPTHLIKTRGQQVTLRCSPISGHKSVSWYQQVLGQGPQFIFQYYEKEERGRGNFPDRFSARQFPNYSSELNVNALLLGDSALYLCASNSGTPTDTQYFGPGTRLTVL.